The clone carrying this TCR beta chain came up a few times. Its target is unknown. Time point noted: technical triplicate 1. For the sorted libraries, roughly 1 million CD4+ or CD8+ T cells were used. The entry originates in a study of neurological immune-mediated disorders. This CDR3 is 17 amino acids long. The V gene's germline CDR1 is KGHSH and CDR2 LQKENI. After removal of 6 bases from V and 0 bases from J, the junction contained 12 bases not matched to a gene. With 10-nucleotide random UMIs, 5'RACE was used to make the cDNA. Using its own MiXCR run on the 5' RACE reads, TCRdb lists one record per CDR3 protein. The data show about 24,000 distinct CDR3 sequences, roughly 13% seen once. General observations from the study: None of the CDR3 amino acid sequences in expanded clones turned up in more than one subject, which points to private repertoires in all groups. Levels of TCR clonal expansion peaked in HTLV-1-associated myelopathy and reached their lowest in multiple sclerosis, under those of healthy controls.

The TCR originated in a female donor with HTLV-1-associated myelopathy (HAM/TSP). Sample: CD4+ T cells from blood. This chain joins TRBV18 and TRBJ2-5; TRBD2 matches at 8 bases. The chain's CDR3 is CASSYKGAGEHQETQYF. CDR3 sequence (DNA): TGTGCCAGCTCGTACAAGGGAGCGGGAGAACACCAAGAGACCCAGTACTTC.